Following are 17 T cell receptor beta chains from one sample sequenced in a study of CD8 T cells in Susac syndrome. RNA totalling roughly 0.5 to 1 ug underwent reverse transcription with random hexamers. In TCRdb, the immunoSEQ multiplex PCR reads were re-called with MiXCR into one record per CDR3 protein. The data hold 150,000 to 200,000 distinct CDR3 sequences, with 85% to 95% observed a single time. Sequencing was done on a sample of CD8+ T cells from PBMCs. The receptors here all came from a human donor with multiple sclerosis.

This chain connects TRBV7-9 to TRBJ2-1, with 7 bases aligning to TRBD1. The CDR3 totals 13 residues. The V and J ends lost 10 bases and 5 bases, in that order; junction bases with no gene match: 8. CDR1 SEHNR and CDR2 FQNEAQ come from the germline V gene (reference sequence). CDR3 sequence (DNA): TGTGCCACCACAGGGGCTTGGGACAATGAGCAGTTCTTC. This translates into CATTGAWDNEQFF.

V gene TRBV2 combines with J gene TRBJ1-1; the D is unclear. This CDR3 is built from 12 residues. Germline CDR1 and CDR2: SNHLY and FYNNEI. With 7 bases removed from V and 5 bases from J, the gap between germline ends came to 11 bases. CDR3 sequence (DNA): TGTGCCAGCACCGACCTTCCTACTGAAGCTTTCTTT. This encodes CASTDLPTEAFF.

V is TRBV6-4 and J is TRBJ1-2; D not certain. The CDR3 totals 13 residues. In germline, CDR1 is MRHNA, CDR2 SNTAGT. V was shortened by 0 bases and J by 6 bases, with 8 bases between the two germline ends. DNA of the CDR3: TGTGCCAGCAGTGACTCTGGCCCTGATGGCTACACCTTC. This gives the protein CASSDSGPDGYTF.

This rearrangement joins TRBV5-1 to TRBJ2-5, with D perhaps given as TRBD1 or TRBD2 (7 bases each). Germline-derived CDR1 and CDR2 are SGHRS and YFSETQ. The V gene lost 7 bases and the J gene lost 1 base, with 17 bases spanning the gap. This CDR3 has 15 amino acids. CDR3 amino acids: CASHHWEGAQETQYF. The CDR3 DNA reads TGCGCCAGCCACCATTGGGAGGGGGCCCAAGAGACCCAGTACTTC.

The chain couples TRBV7-2 to TRBJ2-7; D is unresolved. Germline CDR1 and CDR2: SGHTA and FQGNSA. The ends were cut back, 0 bases at V and 0 bases at J, with 12 bases in the middle. The CDR3 runs to 16 residues. The CDR3 DNA reads as TGTGCCAGCAGCTTAGCGTCGGCTGGACCCTCCTACGAGCAGTACTTC. Protein: CASSLASAGPSYEQYF.

The chain carries TRBV29-1 and TRBJ1-2; D unclear. CDR3 length: 11 amino acids. Trimming stripped 2 bases from V and 5 bases from J, with 6 bases between. Per the germline V gene, CDR1 is SQVTM and CDR2 is ANQGSEA. The CDR3 region has the DNA TGCAGCGTTGAAACGTGGTATGGCTACACCTTC. It is translated as CSVETWYGYTF.

This clonotype was detected once. V gene TRBV15 combines with J gene TRBJ2-7; tentatively, D is TRBD1 (6 bases). Germline CDR1 is LNHNV and CDR2 is YYDKDF (reference sequence). V lost 4 bases to trimming and J lost 5 bases, with 21 bases between them. The CDR3 is made up of 16 amino acids. In DNA form, the CDR3 reads TGTGCCACCAGCACCCGACAGGCCTCCAGGGTGGACGAGCAGTACTTC. It encodes CATSTRQASRVDEQYF.

V usage is TRBV27 and J usage is TRBJ2-3, with 8 positions matching TRBD1. V was clipped by 3 bases and J by 4 bases; unmatched bases: 6. The germline V gene has CDR1 MNHEY and CDR2 SMNVEV (reference sequence). The CDR3 totals 15 residues. CDR3 amino acids: CASSFWTGLADTQYF. CDR3 coding DNA: TGTGCCAGCAGTTTCTGGACAGGGCTCGCAGATACGCAGTATTTT.

The chain joins TRBV28 to TRBJ1-1; a weak D match, TRBD1 (6 bases). This CDR3 contains 18 residues. Trimming took off 6 bases at V and 5 bases at J, with 28 bases between the two ends. Looked up from germline, CDR1 is MDHEN and CDR2 is SYDVKM. The CDR3 loop is CASSYPLQGEGFRTEAFF. The CDR3 DNA follows: TGTGCCAGCAGCTACCCCTTACAGGGTGAAGGATTTCGGACTGAAGCTTTCTTT.

This clonotype was detected only once. The chain uses TRBV9 and TRBJ2-7; TRBD2 matches at 9 bases. The V gene's germline CDR1 is SGDLS and CDR2 YYNGEE. The CDR3 is made up of 15 amino acids. With V trimmed by 0 bases and J by 5 bases, 6 bases remained unmatched. The CDR3: CASSVAGGRVDEQYF. For the CDR3, the DNA is TGTGCCAGCAGCGTAGCTGGCGGGAGGGTCGACGAGCAGTACTTC.

The gene calls are TRBV27 and TRBJ2-2; D is undetermined. Trimming shortened V by 3 bases and J by 5 bases, and 7 bases separated the two germline ends. Germline CDR1 reads MNHEY; CDR2 reads SMNVEV (reference sequence). The CDR3 is 13 residues long. The CDR3 DNA follows: TGTGCCAGCAGTTTGGTTTCTACCGGGGAGCTGTTTTTT. Encoded protein: CASSLVSTGELFF.

J is TRBJ2-1 and V is TRBV3-1; 8 nucleotides agree with TRBD2. CDR1 LGHDT and CDR2 YNNKEL come from the germline V gene (reference sequence). The CDR3 totals 14 residues. V gave up 5 bases and J gave up 8 bases; unmatched junction bases: 8. The CDR3, as DNA: TGTGCCAGCAGCTACGGGACTAGAGCTGATGAGCAGTTCTTC. This gives the protein CASSYGTRADEQFF.

The chain uses TRBV5-1 and TRBJ2-3; 7 bases align to TRBD1. After removal of 4 bases from V and 6 bases from J, the junction contained 5 bases not matched to a gene. The CDR3 length is 13 residues. Germline values: CDR1 SGHRS, CDR2 YFSETQ. In DNA, the CDR3 is TGCGCCAGCAGCCTAGGGACAGCTGATACGCAGTATTTT. It codes for CASSLGTADTQYF. Based on the CDR3 plus reference TRBV5-1 and TRBJ2-3, the full variable domain is KAGVTQTPRYLIKTRGQQVTLSCSPISGHRSVSWYQQTPGQGLQFLFEYFSETQRNKGNFPGRFSGRQFSNSRSEMNVSTLELGDSALYLCASSLGTADTQYFGPGTRLTVL.

The J gene is TRBJ2-7, the V gene TRBV12-3 or TRBV12-4; D perhaps matches TRBD1 (5 bases). The germline V and J ends were trimmed by 3 bases and 2 bases, with 11 bases remaining between them. The CDR3 spans 14 residues. Written as DNA, the CDR3 is TGTGCCAGCAGTTTCACCAGGGTCCCCTACGAGCAGTACTTC. Protein sequence: CASSFTRVPYEQYF.

The J gene is TRBJ2-7, the V gene TRBV5-6; 10 positions match TRBD1. Germline V gives CDR1 SGHDT, CDR2 YYEEEE. With 3 bases clipped from V and 9 bases from J, the junction kept 6 bases outside the gene matches. The CDR3 spans 13 residues. This CDR3 reads CASSSGQGELQYF. DNA for the CDR3: TGTGCCAGCAGCTCAGGACAGGGGGAGCTGCAGTACTTC.

The chain joins TRBV5-6 to TRBJ1-5, with a tentative D call TRBD1 (5 bases). Germline loops: CDR1 SGHDT, CDR2 YYEEEE. The CDR3 extends over 14 amino acids. The V end was cut by 4 bases, the J end by 2 bases, with 10 bases between. CDR3 amino acids: CASSLLTGNQPQHF. In DNA, the CDR3 is TGTGCCAGCAGCCTGCTGACAGGCAATCAGCCCCAGCATTTT.

The chain is built from TRBV7-9 and TRBJ2-1; 10 nucleotides line up with TRBD1. CDR1 and CDR2 (germline): SEHNR, FQNEAQ (reference sequence). This CDR3 has 14 amino acids. With V trimmed by 3 bases and J by 5 bases, 1 base remained unmatched. The DNA of the CDR3 is TGTGCCAGCAGCTTGGACAGGGGGGACAATGAGCAGTTCTTC. Its translation: CASSLDRGDNEQFF.